Listed below are T cell receptor beta chains from one sample, sequenced in a study of identical twins. Each CDR3 protein is one row after TCRdb ran MiXCR on the 5' RACE reads. Seen here are some 600,000 distinct CDR3 sequences, around 7.4% observed once, and the top ten hold 1.6%. This sample also belongs to another study, concerning yellow fever vaccine responses in identical twins.

The source material was PBMCs. All receptors come from a woman in her late teens or twenties in good health. CDR3s include the opening cysteine and the closing phenylalanine or tryptophan. A D gene is named only where the DNA matches it firmly. Only part of the rows carry a size: once, few, many, or a class if the clone is expanded.

cdr3_nt cdr3_aa j_call d_call clone_size v_call
TGTGCCACCAGTGATTCCGGGACAAAGAATCAGCCCCAGCATTTT CATSDSGTKNQPQHF TRBJ1-5 NA many TRBV24-1
TGCGCCAGCAGCGCAGGGACAGGGGTTTGGGACACTGAAGCTTTCTTT CASSAGTGVWDTEAFF TRBJ1-1 TRBD1 many TRBV5-1
TGCGCCAGCAGCCAGTTAGGCTTTGGCTATGGCTACACCTTC CASSQLGFGYGYTF TRBJ1-2 NA many TRBV4-1
TGTGCCAGCAGTGTGACTAGCGACAATCCCTACAATGAGCAGTTCTTC CASSVTSDNPYNEQFF TRBJ2-1 TRBD2 many TRBV12-3/TRBV12-4
TGCGCCAGCAGCCCCTCCGGGACGGAAGCCTACGAGCAGTACTTC CASSPSGTEAYEQYF TRBJ2-7 NA NA TRBV23-1
TGTGCCAGCTCACCCGTCCGGCAGGCGGGTCCAGATACGCAGTATTTT CASSPVRQAGPDTQYF TRBJ2-3 NA few TRBV18
TGTGCCAGCAGCCGGGACCGATTGGTGGAGACCCAGTACTTC CASSRDRLVETQYF TRBJ2-5 NA NA TRBV5-5
TGTGCCAGCAGCCCCGGGGGTACGGCGGGAGGCCAAGAGACCCAGTACTTC CASSPGGTAGGQETQYF TRBJ2-5 TRBD2 NA TRBV3-1
TGTGCCAGCAGTTTATCGCGGAGCTCCTATAATTCACCCCTCCACTTT CASSLSRSSYNSPLHF TRBJ1-6 NA few TRBV27
TGTGCCAGCAGTGAGTGGGGGGGGGTCGCGAACATTCAGTACTTC CASSEWGGVANIQYF TRBJ2-4 TRBD2 many TRBV27
TGTGCCAGCAGCTTAGAGGACAGGGTCACTGAAGCTTTCTTT CASSLEDRVTEAFF TRBJ1-1 TRBD1 few TRBV7-9
TGTGCCAGCAGCAAAGAGGACTTACAGGGTCCCAAAAACATTCAGTACTTC CASSKEDLQGPKNIQYF TRBJ2-4 NA many TRBV4-2
TGTGCCATCAGTGTAACTAGCGGGAACCTCCCTGGGGCCAACGTCCTGACTTTC CAISVTSGNLPGANVLTF TRBJ2-6 TRBD2 NA TRBV10-3
TGTGCCAGCAGTTATTTAGCGGGAGGGTCTCGGGAGCAGTACTTC CASSYLAGGSREQYF TRBJ2-7 TRBD2 NA TRBV5-6
TGCAGCGTCGGGAGACAGGGGGCCGGGGAGCTGTTTTTT CSVGRQGAGELFF TRBJ2-2 TRBD1 many TRBV29-1
TGTGCCAGCAGTTTGGTCCTGTCGGGGGCTAACTATGGCTACACCTTC CASSLVLSGANYGYTF TRBJ1-2 NA many TRBV28
TGTGCCAGCAGCCGGGGCCTTTCCCTTAGCACAGATACGCAGTATTTT CASSRGLSLSTDTQYF TRBJ2-3 NA NA TRBV6-1
TGTGCCAGCAGTCCCTCTAGCGGGAGCACCTACGAGCAGTACTTC CASSPSSGSTYEQYF TRBJ2-7 TRBD2 NA TRBV27
TGTGCCAGCAGTGCGGGGACTAGAGAGACCCAGTACTTC CASSAGTRETQYF TRBJ2-5 TRBD2 few TRBV6-6
TGTGCCAGCAGTTCCCCCCTGACAGGGGGAGCTTTCTTT CASSSPLTGGAFF TRBJ1-1 TRBD1 few TRBV6-5
TGTGCCAGCAGCCAAAGTGGGGGCGCAGAGACCCAGTACTTC CASSQSGGAETQYF TRBJ2-5 NA many TRBV3-1
TGTGCCAGCAGTTACTCGTCGGGACAGGGTCTCCACGAGCAGTACTTC CASSYSSGQGLHEQYF TRBJ2-7 TRBD1 few TRBV6-5
TGTGCCAGCAGTTATACAGGGGTGGGCGAGCCCCAGCATTTT CASSYTGVGEPQHF TRBJ1-5 TRBD1 many TRBV5-6
TGTGCCAGCAGCTACGAGGGACTCCAAGAGACCCAGTACTTC CASSYEGLQETQYF TRBJ2-5 NA few TRBV7-9
TGTGCCAGCAGTAACCCGGGACAGGCTATATACGAGCAGTACTTC CASSNPGQAIYEQYF TRBJ2-7 TRBD1 NA TRBV28
TGTGCCAGCAGCTCAATGGGAGGGAGGGAGCAGTTCTTC CASSSMGGREQFF TRBJ2-1 TRBD2 NA TRBV11-2
TGTGCCAGCAGCCCGACTAGCGGGACCACCTACGAGCAGTACTTC CASSPTSGTTYEQYF TRBJ2-7 TRBD2 many TRBV7-8
TGCAGTGCTAGCTTCCCTGAAGAGACCCAGTACTTC CSASFPEETQYF TRBJ2-5 NA few TRBV20-1
TGTGCCACCAGCAGAGATACGGGAATCAAAAGAGGGGAGCTGTTTTTT CATSRDTGIKRGELFF TRBJ2-2 NA NA TRBV15
TGTGCCAGCCCTTCTGACTTCGCGGGAGGGCCCCGGGAGCTGTTTTTT CASPSDFAGGPRELFF TRBJ2-2 TRBD2 NA TRBV7-7
TGTGCCAGCAGCCAAAACTTGGACAGCCTAGAGACCCAGTACTTC CASSQNLDSLETQYF TRBJ2-5 NA NA TRBV14
TGTGCCAGCAATCCGGGGGGGCCCCCAGATACGCAGTATTTT CASNPGGPPDTQYF TRBJ2-3 TRBD2 few TRBV7-9
TGCAGTGCTAGAGTAGCTAGCGGGGGGTCCAATGAGCAGTTCTTC CSARVASGGSNEQFF TRBJ2-1 TRBD2 NA TRBV20-1
TGCAGTGCTATGGACAGGACGGGAGTGCAGTACTTC CSAMDRTGVQYF TRBJ2-7 NA many TRBV20-1
TGCAGTGCTAGAACGGGCACCGGGGGGGTGGAAGCTTTCTTT CSARTGTGGVEAFF TRBJ1-1 NA NA TRBV20-1
TGTGCCAGCAGCCAAGATCCACAGGCCTCTGGAAACACCATATATTTT CASSQDPQASGNTIYF TRBJ1-3 NA few TRBV3-1
TGTGCCAGCAGCCAAGGGGGGAAGAAGGGTTCACCCCTCCACTTT CASSQGGKKGSPLHF TRBJ1-6 NA NA TRBV14